This TCR beta chain was sequenced for a study of metastatic and nonmetastatic thyroid tumors. Germline loops: CDR1 SGHDN, CDR2 FVKESK. CDR3 length: 17 residues. TCRdb recomputed clones from the PCR reads via MiXCR. The repertoire holds 16,000 or so clones, with around 23% as singletons. Nobody among the patients had been given any treatment before thyroid surgery. The sample taken for sequencing was adjacent normal tissue. This rearrangement joins TRBV14 to TRBJ1-6; the D gene is possibly TRBD1 (5 bases). The assigned J gene may be wrong: the sequence end matches TRBJ1-1 better. The receptor comes from a female donor with papillary thyroid cancer or a benign thyroid nodule (not recorded which). Some clones in this sample may be carry-over from other donors' samples. CDR3 amino acids: CASSRGGSTTRTLGAFF. The CDR3 DNA follows: TGTGCCAGCAGCCGCGGGGGGAGTACTACTAGAACACTGGGAGCTTTCTTT.